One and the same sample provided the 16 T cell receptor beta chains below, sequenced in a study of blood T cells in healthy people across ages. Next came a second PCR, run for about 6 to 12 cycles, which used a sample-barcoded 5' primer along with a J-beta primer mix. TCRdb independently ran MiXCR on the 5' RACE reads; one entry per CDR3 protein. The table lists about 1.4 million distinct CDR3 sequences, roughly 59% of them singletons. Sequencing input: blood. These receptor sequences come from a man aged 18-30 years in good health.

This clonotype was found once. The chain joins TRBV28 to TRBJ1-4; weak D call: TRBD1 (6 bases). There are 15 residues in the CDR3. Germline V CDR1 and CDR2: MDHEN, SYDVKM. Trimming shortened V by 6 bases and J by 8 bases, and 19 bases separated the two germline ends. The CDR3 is CASRGRGGLQEKLFF. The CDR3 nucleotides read TGTGCCAGCAGAGGAAGGGGGGGGTTACAAGAAAAACTGTTTTTT.

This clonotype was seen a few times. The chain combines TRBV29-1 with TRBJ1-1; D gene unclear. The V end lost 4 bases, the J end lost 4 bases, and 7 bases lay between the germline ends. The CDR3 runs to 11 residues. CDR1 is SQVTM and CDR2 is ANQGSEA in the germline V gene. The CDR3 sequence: CSVGEGTEAFF. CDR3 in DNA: TGCAGCGTTGGAGAAGGCACTGAAGCTTTCTTT.

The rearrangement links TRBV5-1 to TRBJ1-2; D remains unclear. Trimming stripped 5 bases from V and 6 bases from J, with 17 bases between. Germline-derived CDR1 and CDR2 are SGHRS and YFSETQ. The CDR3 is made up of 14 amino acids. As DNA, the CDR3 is TGCGCCAGCAGTCCGGGAGGCGGGGTACATGGCTACACCTTC. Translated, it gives CASSPGGGVHGYTF.

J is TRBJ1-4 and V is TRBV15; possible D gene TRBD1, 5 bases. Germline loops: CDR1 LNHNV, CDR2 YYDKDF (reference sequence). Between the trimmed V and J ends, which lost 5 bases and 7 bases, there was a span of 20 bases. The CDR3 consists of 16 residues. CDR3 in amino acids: CATSPDWRDGGEKLFF. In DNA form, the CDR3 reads TGTGCCACCAGCCCCGATTGGAGGGACGGGGGTGAAAAACTGTTTTTT. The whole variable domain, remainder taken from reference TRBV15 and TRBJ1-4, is DAMVIQNPRYQVTQFGKPVTLSCSQTLNHNVMYWYQQKSSQAPKLLFHYYDKDFNNEADTPDNFQSRRPNTSFCFLDIRSPGLGDTAMYLCATSPDWRDGGEKLFFGSGTQLSVL.

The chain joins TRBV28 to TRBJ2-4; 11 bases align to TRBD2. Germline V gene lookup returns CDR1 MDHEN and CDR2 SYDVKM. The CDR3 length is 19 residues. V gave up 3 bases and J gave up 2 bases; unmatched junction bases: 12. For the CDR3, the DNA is TGTGCCAGCAGTTTCGGTCTTTCTAGCGGGAGGATGACCAAAAACATTCAGTACTTC. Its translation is CASSFGLSSGRMTKNIQYF.

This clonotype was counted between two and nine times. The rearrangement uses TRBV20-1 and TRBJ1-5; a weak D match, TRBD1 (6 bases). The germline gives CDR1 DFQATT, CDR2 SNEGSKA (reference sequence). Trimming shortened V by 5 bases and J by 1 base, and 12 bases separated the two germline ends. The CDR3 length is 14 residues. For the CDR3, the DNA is TGCAGTGCTGGGGGGGCGGGCAGCAATCAGCCCCAGCATTTT. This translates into CSAGGAGSNQPQHF.

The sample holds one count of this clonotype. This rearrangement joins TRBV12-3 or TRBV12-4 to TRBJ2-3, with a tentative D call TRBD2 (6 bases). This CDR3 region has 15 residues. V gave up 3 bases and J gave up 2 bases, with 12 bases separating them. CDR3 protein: CASSFASETTDTQYF. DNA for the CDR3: TGTGCCAGCAGTTTCGCTAGCGAAACCACAGATACGCAGTATTTT.

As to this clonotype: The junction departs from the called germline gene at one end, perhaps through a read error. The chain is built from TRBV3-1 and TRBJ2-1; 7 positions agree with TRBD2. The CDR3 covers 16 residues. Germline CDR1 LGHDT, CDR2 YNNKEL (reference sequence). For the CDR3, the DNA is TGCGCCAGCAGCCAAGTAAGGGGAGGGAGGATCGATGGGCAGTTCTTC. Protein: CASSQVRGGRIDGQFF.

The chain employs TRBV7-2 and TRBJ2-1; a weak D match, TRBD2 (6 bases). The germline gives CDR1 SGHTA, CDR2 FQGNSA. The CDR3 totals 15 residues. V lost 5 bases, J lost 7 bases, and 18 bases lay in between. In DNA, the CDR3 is TGTGCCAGCAGCACGGAGGGACTCCGGGGGAATGAGCAGTTCTTC. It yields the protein CASSTEGLRGNEQFF. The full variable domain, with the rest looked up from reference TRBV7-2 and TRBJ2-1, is GAGVSQSPSNKVTEKGKDVELRCDPISGHTALYWYRQSLGQGLEFLIYFQGNSAPDKSGLPSDRFSAERTGGSVSTLTIQRTQQEDSAVYLCASSTEGLRGNEQFFGPGTRLTVL.

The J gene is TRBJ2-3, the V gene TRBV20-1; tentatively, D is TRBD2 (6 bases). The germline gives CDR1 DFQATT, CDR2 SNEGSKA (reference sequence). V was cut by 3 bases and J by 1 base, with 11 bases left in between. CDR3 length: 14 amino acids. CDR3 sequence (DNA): TGCAGTGCTAGGGGGGACTTTGGCACAGATACGCAGTATTTT. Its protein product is CSARGDFGTDTQYF.

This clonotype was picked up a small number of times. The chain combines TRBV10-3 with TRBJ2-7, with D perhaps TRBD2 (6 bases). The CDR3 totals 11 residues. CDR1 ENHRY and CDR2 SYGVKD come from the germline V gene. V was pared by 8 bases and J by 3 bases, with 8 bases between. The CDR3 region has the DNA TGTGCCATCCAGACTAGCTACGAGCAGTACTTC. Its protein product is CAIQTSYEQYF.

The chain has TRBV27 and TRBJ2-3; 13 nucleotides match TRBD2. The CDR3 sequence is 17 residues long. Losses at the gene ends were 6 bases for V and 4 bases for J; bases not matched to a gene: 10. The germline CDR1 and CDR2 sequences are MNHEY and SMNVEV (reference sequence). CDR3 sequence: CASRHLGTSGGADTQYF. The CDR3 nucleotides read TGTGCCAGCAGGCACTTAGGTACTAGCGGGGGGGCAGATACGCAGTATTTT.

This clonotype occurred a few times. The DNA for the CDR3 is TGTGCCAGCAGCGACGACAGGGACTATGGCTACACCTTC. It is translated as CASSDDRDYGYTF. The chain employs TRBV2 and TRBJ1-2; 7 nucleotides match TRBD1. CDR1 is SNHLY and CDR2 is FYNNEI in the germline V gene. The CDR3 runs 13 residues. V was clipped by 6 bases and J by 3 bases; unmatched bases: 4. The full variable domain, completed using reference TRBV2 and TRBJ1-2, is EPEVTQTPSHQVTQMGQEVILRCVPISNHLYFYWYRQILGQKVEFLVSFYNNEISEKSEIFDDQFSVERPDGSNFTLKIRSTKLEDSAMYFCASSDDRDYGYTFGSGTRLTVV.

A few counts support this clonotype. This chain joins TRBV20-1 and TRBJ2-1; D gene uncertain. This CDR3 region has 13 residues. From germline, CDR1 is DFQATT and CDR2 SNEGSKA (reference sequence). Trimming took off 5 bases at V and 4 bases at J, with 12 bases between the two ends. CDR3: CSAFLGTYNEQFF. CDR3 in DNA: TGCAGTGCTTTCCTGGGTACTTACAATGAGCAGTTCTTC.

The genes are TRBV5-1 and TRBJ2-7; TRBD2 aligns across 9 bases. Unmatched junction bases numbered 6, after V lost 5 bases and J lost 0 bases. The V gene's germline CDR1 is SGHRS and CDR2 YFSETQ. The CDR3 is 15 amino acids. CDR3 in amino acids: CASRPQAGGSYEQYF. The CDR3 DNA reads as TGCGCCAGCAGGCCCCAAGCGGGGGGCTCCTACGAGCAGTACTTC.

The CDR3 DNA sequence: TGTGCCAGCAGTTTTCCTCTGGAGGGACTGGATAATTCACCCCTCCACTTT. It codes for CASSFPLEGLDNSPLHF. The gene calls are TRBV28 and TRBJ1-6; weak D call: TRBD1 (5 bases). Trimming took 3 bases from V and 5 from J, leaving 17 bases between them. CDR1 and CDR2 (germline): MDHEN, SYDVKM. This CDR3 has 17 amino acids.